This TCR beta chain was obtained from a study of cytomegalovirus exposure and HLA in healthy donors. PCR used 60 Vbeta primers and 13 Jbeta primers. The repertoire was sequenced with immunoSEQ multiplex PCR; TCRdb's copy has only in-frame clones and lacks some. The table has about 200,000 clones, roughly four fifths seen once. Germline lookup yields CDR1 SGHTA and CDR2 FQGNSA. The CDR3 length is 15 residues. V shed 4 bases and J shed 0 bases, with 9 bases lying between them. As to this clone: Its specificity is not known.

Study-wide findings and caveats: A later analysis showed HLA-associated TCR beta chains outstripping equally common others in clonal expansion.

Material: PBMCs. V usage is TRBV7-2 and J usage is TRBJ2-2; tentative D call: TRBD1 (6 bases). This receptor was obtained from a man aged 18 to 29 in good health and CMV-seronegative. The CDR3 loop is CASSSRDTNTGELFF. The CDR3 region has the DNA TGTGCCAGCAGCTCCAGGGACACGAACACCGGGGAGCTGTTTTTT.